Below, 21 T cell receptor beta chains from the same sample are listed, as sequenced in a study of response to subunit inactivated influenza vaccine. TCRdb ran MiXCR on the RT-PCR reads and lists one entry per CDR3 protein. The sample consists of around 520,000 distinct CDR3 sequences, roughly 12% of them appearing once. The sample here was PBMCs from blood, taken on the day of vaccination. The receptors come from a man between 45 and 60 years old who received an inactivated influenza vaccine.

This clonotype was counted only a few times. The chain couples TRBV27 to TRBJ2-7; D is perhaps TRBD2 (6 bases). V was cut by 6 bases and J by 6 bases, with 18 bases left in between. CDR3 length: 14 residues. In germline, CDR1 is MNHEY, CDR2 SMNVEV (reference sequence). The CDR3 reads CASSYLRERSEQYF. The CDR3 nucleotides read TGTGCCAGCAGCTATTTACGGGAGAGGAGCGAGCAGTACTTC.

This chain connects TRBV12-3 or TRBV12-4 to TRBJ2-2; the D is unclear. V was cut by 2 bases and J by 5 bases, with 12 bases left in between. The CDR3 has 15 residues. The CDR3 region has the DNA TGTGCCAGCAGTTTATCCCGGCCCGGGACCGGGGAGCTGTTTTTT. This gives the protein CASSLSRPGTGELFF.

The J gene is TRBJ2-7, the V gene TRBV28; D is tentatively TRBD1 or TRBD2 (5 bases each). This CDR3 contains 14 residues. Trimming took off 6 bases at V and 3 bases at J, with 15 bases between the two ends. Germline V CDR1 and CDR2: MDHEN, SYDVKM. DNA of the CDR3: TGTGCCAGCAGCTCGGGACGTAAGTTCTACGAGCAGTACTTC. This encodes CASSSGRKFYEQYF. Full variable domain (missing parts from reference TRBV28 and TRBJ2-7): DVKVTQSSRYLVKRTGEKVFLECVQDMDHENMFWYRQDPGLGLRLIYFSYDVKMKEKGDIPEGYSVSREKKERFSLILESASTNQTSMYLCASSSGRKFYEQYFGPGTRLTVT.

The gene calls are TRBV7-8 and TRBJ2-3; 12 bases are shared with TRBD1. The trim removed 5 bases at V and 6 bases at J, leaving 6 bases unmatched. This CDR3 has 15 residues. Germline CDR1 SGHVS, CDR2 FQNEAQ. The CDR3 DNA is TGTGCCAGCAGCCGGGACAGGGGGCGACCGGATACGCAGTATTTT. Its translation is CASSRDRGRPDTQYF. The full variable domain, with the rest looked up from reference TRBV7-8 and TRBJ2-3, is GAGVSQSPRYKVAKRGQDVALRCDPISGHVSLFWYQQALGQGPEFLTYFQNEAQLDKSGLPSDRFFAERPEGSVSTLKIQRTQQEDSAVYLCASSRDRGRPDTQYFGPGTRLTVL.

A remark on this clonotype: This CDR3 is missing its conserved last phenylalanine or tryptophan, likely due to a read error. The chain joins TRBV7-8 to TRBJ2-5; D is unclear. CDR3 length: 15 residues. Germline assignment: CDR1 SGHVS and CDR2 FQNEAQ. Trimming cost V 3 bases and J 1 base, with 12 bases left between them. In nucleotides, the CDR3 is TGTGCCAGCAGCTTCCGCCTGGCGACCCAAGAGACCCAGTACCTC. This sequence encodes CASSFRLATQETQYL.

The chain has TRBV7-2 and TRBJ1-6, with TRBD1 identical over 7 bases. Germline CDR1 is SGHTA and CDR2 is FQGNSA. The CDR3 covers 13 residues. The ends lost 5 bases at V and 12 bases at J; junction bases unmatched: 7. The CDR3: CASSPDRKLPLHF. Written as DNA, the CDR3 is TGTGCCAGCAGCCCGGACAGGAAACTACCCCTCCACTTT.

The chain links TRBV12-3 or TRBV12-4 to TRBJ1-2; D not certain. The CDR3 is made up of 16 amino acids. V was clipped by 5 bases and J by 4 bases, with 20 bases between them. The CDR3 loop is CASSPLHGVYSYGYTF. The CDR3 DNA reads as TGTGCCAGCAGTCCCCTCCACGGGGTTTATAGCTATGGCTACACCTTC.

This clonotype was recorded a few times. In DNA form, the CDR3 reads TGTGCCAGCTCACCACGACAGGCGCCCTTGAACACTGAAGCTTTCTTT. It encodes CASSPRQAPLNTEAFF. This chain joins TRBV18 and TRBJ1-1; tentative D call: TRBD1 (6 bases). Germline values: CDR1 KGHSH, CDR2 LQKENI. V lost 1 base and J lost 0, with 12 bases in between. This CDR3 region has 16 residues.

The chain couples TRBV9 to TRBJ2-7; D remains ambiguous. Trimming left V 0 bases short and J 7 bases short, with 8 bases between. Germline V CDR1 and CDR2: SGDLS, YYNGEE. The CDR3 runs to 12 residues. CDR3 in DNA: TGTGCCAGCAGCGTAGGGCTCCGGGAGCAGTACTTC. As protein: CASSVGLREQYF. Looking up the rest from reference TRBV9 and TRBJ2-7 gives the full variable domain: DSGVTQTPKHLITATGQRVTLRCSPRSGDLSVYWYQQSLDQGLQFLIQYYNGEERAKGNILERFSAQQFPDLHSELNLSSLELGDSALYFCASSVGLREQYFGPGTRLTVT.

This clonotype was seen a handful of times. The chain couples TRBV29-1 to TRBJ2-3, with TRBD1 matching over 8 bases. The CDR3 runs 16 residues. Germline lookup yields CDR1 SQVTM and CDR2 ANQGSEA. Trimming cost V 5 bases and J 0 bases; bases outside gene matches: 10. In nucleotides, the CDR3 is TGCAGCGTTCCCCTTACAGGGGGTTCTAGCACAGATACGCAGTATTTT. It yields the protein CSVPLTGGSSTDTQYF.

The sample holds a few counts of this clonotype. The chain combines TRBV24-1 with TRBJ2-1; TRBD1 is a possible D gene (6 bases). From germline, CDR1 is KGHDR and CDR2 SFDVKD. V lost 3 bases and J 1 base, leaving 9 bases between the germline ends. This CDR3 comprises 15 residues. The CDR3 is CATSDIRGSYNEQFF. As DNA, the CDR3 is TGTGCCACCAGTGATATCAGGGGATCCTACAATGAGCAGTTCTTC.

This clonotype showed up just a few times. The V call is TRBV6-5, the J call TRBJ2-4, with 9 bases fitting TRBD1. This CDR3 comprises 19 residues. CDR1 and CDR2 (germline): MNHEY, SVGAGI. The J segment lost 1 base and the V segment lost 0 bases, leaving 10 bases of the junction unmatched. The CDR3 protein is CASSYSWTGVPGAKNIQYF. The CDR3 bases are TGTGCCAGCAGTTACTCCTGGACAGGGGTCCCGGGGGCCAAAAACATTCAGTACTTC.

Remarks on this clonotype: Since a much larger clone is just one base distant, this may be a read error. The chain employs TRBV2 and TRBJ2-4, with D uncertain. CDR1 and CDR2 from the germline V gene are SNHLY and FYNNEI. The CDR3 has 10 residues. With 8 bases removed from V and 9 bases from J, the gap between germline ends came to 8 bases. CDR3 DNA: TGTGCCAGCGCCCTAGGCATTCAGTACTTC. This encodes CASALGIQYF.

The genes are TRBV6-2 or TRBV6-3 and TRBJ2-1, with 9 nucleotides matching TRBD2. Per germline, CDR1 MNHEY and CDR2 SVGEGT. J gave up 6 bases and V 8 bases, and 5 bases lay outside the gene matches. CDR3 length equals 13 residues. Here the CDR3 DNA reads TGTGCCAGCGGTCTTAGCGGGGGCAATGAGCAGTTCTTC. It yields the protein CASGLSGGNEQFF.

In its sample, this clonotype was seen a few times. The chain couples TRBV9 to TRBJ2-3; a possible D gene is TRBD1 (6 bases). CDR1 SGDLS and CDR2 YYNGEE come from the germline V gene. Trimming took off 4 bases at V and 1 base at J, with 16 bases between the two ends. The CDR3 length is 16 residues. CDR3: CASSPSSGVGTDTQYF. The CDR3 DNA reads TGTGCCAGCAGCCCCAGCTCAGGGGTCGGCACAGATACGCAGTATTTT. The entire variable domain, with the rest obtained from reference TRBV9 and TRBJ2-3, is as follows: DSGVTQTPKHLITATGQRVTLRCSPRSGDLSVYWYQQSLDQGLQFLIQYYNGEERAKGNILERFSAQQFPDLHSELNLSSLELGDSALYFCASSPSSGVGTDTQYFGPGTRLTVL.

The chain combines TRBV5-4 with TRBJ2-7; D gene uncertain. The CDR3 contains 13 residues. In germline, CDR1 is SGHNT, CDR2 YYREEE (reference sequence). V lost 5 bases to trimming and J lost 6 bases, with 15 bases between them. The CDR3 DNA is TGTGCCAGCAGTTCGATACAGATCCCCGAGCAGTACTTC. It is translated as CASSSIQIPEQYF.

On this clonotype: This likely traces to a read error, being one base from a far larger clone. The chain combines TRBV7-9 with TRBJ2-1; D not certain. The CDR3 has 12 amino acids. CDR1 and CDR2 from the germline V gene are SEHNR and FQNEAQ (reference sequence). CDR3 residues: CAGSLEYNEQFF. The CDR3 DNA reads as TGTGCCGGCAGCTTAGAGTACAATGAGCAGTTCTTC.

V is TRBV12-3 or TRBV12-4 and J is TRBJ2-7; 7 nucleotides agree with TRBD2. After removal of 6 bases from V and 0 bases from J, the junction contained 11 bases not matched to a gene. The CDR3 is 16 residues long. This CDR3 is CASSPGPRTSSYEQYF. CDR3 nucleotides: TGTGCCAGCAGCCCGGGCCCTCGGACTAGCTCCTACGAGCAGTACTTC.

This clonotype was observed many times. The chain recombines TRBV12-3 or TRBV12-4 with TRBJ1-1; 7 nucleotides line up with TRBD1. The junction had 14 bases not matched to a gene; V was cut back by 7 bases and J by 9 bases. The CDR3 contains 14 residues. CDR3: CASTQRPGTEQAFF. For the CDR3, the DNA is TGTGCCAGCACCCAGAGGCCCGGGACAGAACAAGCTTTCTTT.

This clonotype was recorded at least ten times. The V gene is TRBV12-3 or TRBV12-4, the J gene TRBJ2-2; D is undetermined. Trimming removed 6 bases at V and 6 bases at J, with 8 bases between. This CDR3 region has 12 residues. The CDR3 region is CASRTHPGELFF. The CDR3 DNA follows: TGTGCCAGCAGGACGCATCCCGGGGAGCTGTTTTTT.

This clonotype was observed a handful of times. The V call is TRBV28, the J call TRBJ2-7; D might be TRBD2 (7 bases). This CDR3 is built from 15 residues. Germline CDR1 reads MDHEN; CDR2 reads SYDVKM. Between the trimmed V and J ends, which lost 7 bases and 2 bases, there was a span of 18 bases. The CDR3 reads CASTSGGSNTYEQYF. CDR3 nucleotide sequence: TGTGCCAGCACCTCGGGGGGCAGCAATACCTACGAGCAGTACTTC.